A single sample is the source of the 2 T cell receptor beta chains below, sequenced in a study of radiotherapy plus CTLA-4 blockade in lung cancer. Repertoires were generated with immunoSEQ multiplex PCR, while TCRdb's copy carries only in-frame clones and drops some. The table lists roughly 93,000 clones, around four fifths of them singletons. The sequencing used peripheral blood, collected from a patient treated with radiotherapy plus ipilimumab. Receptors originate from a human donor with non-small cell lung cancer who had a partial response to radiotherapy plus ipilimumab.

J is TRBJ2-5 and V is TRBV10-3, with D possibly being TRBD1 (5 bases). From germline, CDR1 is ENHRY and CDR2 SYGVKD. This CDR3 region has 13 residues. Trimming pared 2 bases from V and 5 bases from J, leaving 9 bases between. Written as DNA, the CDR3 is TGTGCCATCAGTGAGCCCAGGGTCGAGACCCAGTACTTC. Encoded protein: CAISEPRVETQYF.

The CDR3 nucleotides are TGTGCCAGCAGCTTATCCGGGACAGGGGGTATTCACATGAACACTGAAGCTTTCTTT. As protein: CASSLSGTGGIHMNTEAFF. V usage is TRBV7-3 and J usage is TRBJ1-1; 11 nucleotides line up with TRBD1. Germline V gene lookup returns CDR1 SGHTA and CDR2 FQGTGA. Trimming at V came to 2 bases and at J to 0 bases, leaving 11 bases not matched to a gene. The CDR3 loop spans 19 amino acids.